This T cell receptor beta chain was sequenced during a study of blood T cell repertoires in COVID-19. As processed by the authors: Amplified reference gene primers provided the basis for estimating nucleated cell counts. TCRdb's copy holds only in-frame clones and misses some; the assay was immunoSEQ multiplex PCR. The V and J calls and clone size come from that table; D and trimming were worked out from the DNA. The sample gives 130,000 to 150,000 clones, roughly 84% of which show up once; 5% to 7% is in the top ten. Individuals drawn from 24 US areas were about 18 to 100 years old. CDR1 and CDR2 (germline): SGHRS, YFSETQ. The CDR3 has 14 amino acids. V was pared by 4 bases and J by 6 bases, with 2 bases of the junction left unmatched.

This chain joins TRBV5-1 and TRBJ1-4; TRBD1 matches 11 bases. The receptor was isolated from a woman aged 50 to 60 who had been exposed to COVID-19. What was sequenced was PBMCs or T cells enriched from blood (not recorded which). The CDR3 here is CASSGQGADEKLFF. The CDR3 DNA follows: TGCGCCAGCAGCGGACAGGGGGCTGATGAAAAACTGTTTTTT. The full variable domain, completed using reference TRBV5-1 and TRBJ1-4, is KAGVTQTPRYLIKTRGQQVTLSCSPISGHRSVSWYQQTPGQGLQFLFEYFSETQRNKGNFPGRFSGRQFSNSRSEMNVSTLELGDSALYLCASSGQGADEKLFFGSGTQLSVL.